Included here is one TCR beta chain sequence, with context. This sample was included in a study of control samples from healthy donors and cancer patients. TCRdb keeps only in-frame clones here, not all; method: immunoSEQ multiplex PCR. The table shows approximately 90,000 clones, with 85% to 95% occurring only once. Germline assignment: CDR1 SQVTM and CDR2 ANQGSEA. V lost 6 bases to trimming and J lost 1 base, with 13 bases between them. The CDR3 sequence is 14 residues long. This TCR came from a woman under 40 in good health. The chain employs TRBV29-1 and TRBJ1-3; D not certain. Sequenced input: blood. Written as DNA, the CDR3 is TGCAGCGTCGCCGAGGTGGGATCTGGAAACACCATATATTTT. Encoded protein: CSVAEVGSGNTIYF.